This T cell receptor beta chain is drawn from a study of blood T cell repertoires in COVID-19. Study information: Italy, Spain and the United States were the sources of the convalescent and acute COVID-19 samples. T cells, B-cell-depleted T cells, or PBMCs provided the cDNA or gDNA that served as material.

In the study's own analysis: Nucleated cell counts were estimated from reference gene primer amplification. TCRdb keeps only in-frame clones here, not all; method: immunoSEQ multiplex PCR. For V, J and clone size, that table is used; D and trimming come from the DNA. The table has some 70,000 clones, around 89% seen once. This CDR3 contains 14 residues. Germline CDR1 reads SQVTM; CDR2 reads ANQGSEA. V lost 3 bases, J lost 0 bases, and 0 bases stayed unmatched. J is TRBJ1-5 and V is TRBV29-1; TRBD1 agrees at 9 bases. This TCR was recovered from an older woman with acute or convalescent COVID-19. Sequenced material: peripheral blood. The CDR3 bases are TGCAGCGTTGAGACAGGGGGTAGCAATCAGCCCCAGCATTTT. Protein product: CSVETGGSNQPQHF.